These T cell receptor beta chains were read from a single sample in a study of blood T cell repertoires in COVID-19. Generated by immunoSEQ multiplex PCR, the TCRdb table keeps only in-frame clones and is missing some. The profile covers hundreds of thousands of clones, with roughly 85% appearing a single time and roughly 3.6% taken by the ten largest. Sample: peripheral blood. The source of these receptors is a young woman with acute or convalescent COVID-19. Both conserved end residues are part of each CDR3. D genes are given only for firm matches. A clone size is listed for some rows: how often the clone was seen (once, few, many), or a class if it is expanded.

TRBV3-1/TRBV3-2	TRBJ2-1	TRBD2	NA	TGTGCCAGCAGCCAGACAGCGGGAGGGAGTAATGAGCAGTTCTTC	CASSQTAGGSNEQFF
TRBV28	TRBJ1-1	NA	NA	TGTGCCAGCACAGGGGCCGGAGGTACTGAAGCTTTCTTT	CASTGAGGTEAFF
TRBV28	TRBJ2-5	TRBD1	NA	TGTGCCAGCAGTTCTGATAGGACAGGGGGCACGAAGACCCAGTACTTC	CASSSDRTGGTKTQYF
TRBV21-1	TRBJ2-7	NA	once	TGTGCCAGCAGCAGAGTATCCGGGACAGGGAAAGACGAGCAGTACTTC	CASSRVSGTGKDEQYF
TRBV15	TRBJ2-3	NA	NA	TGTGCCACCAGCAGAGATAGATCCGGTCCCCCGCAGTATTTT	CATSRDRSGPPQYF
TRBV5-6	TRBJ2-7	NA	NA	TGTGCCAGCAGCTTGGGCAGCTCCTACGAGCAGTACTTC	CASSLGSSYEQYF
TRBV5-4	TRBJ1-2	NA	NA	TGTGCCAGCAGCTTGGATGGGCGGGGCGGGGGCTACACCTTC	CASSLDGRGGGYTF
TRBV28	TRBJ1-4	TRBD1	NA	TGTGCCAGCAGTGCCACAGGGGATGAAAAACTGTTTTTT	CASSATGDEKLFF
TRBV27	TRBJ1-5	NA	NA	TGTGCCAGCAGTTTACTTGGGGGCCCCGATCAGCCCCAGCATTTT	CASSLLGGPDQPQHF
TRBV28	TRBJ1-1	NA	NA	TGTGCCAGCAGTTTAGGCAGCCGCTCGGGTGCTTTCTTT	CASSLGSRSGAFF
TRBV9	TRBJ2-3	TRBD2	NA	TGTGCCAGCAGCGTAGATTATAGCGGGGGGGGCACAGATACGCAGTATTTT	CASSVDYSGGGTDTQYF
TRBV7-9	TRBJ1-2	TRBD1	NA	TGTGCCAGCAGCCCCCGGGGGGGGACAGCTAACTATGGCTACACCTTC	CASSPRGGTANYGYTF
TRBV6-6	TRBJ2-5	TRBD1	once	TGTGCCAGCAGACGAGGGACAGAACAAGAGACCCAGTACTTC	CASRRGTEQETQYF
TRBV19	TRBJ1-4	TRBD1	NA	TGTGCCAGTAGCCGCTGGACAGGGGATCGGGAAAAACTGTTTTTT	CASSRWTGDREKLFF
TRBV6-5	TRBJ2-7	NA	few	TGTGCCAGCACCAACGGACAGGGAGGGTCCAACGAGCAGTACTTC	CASTNGQGGSNEQYF
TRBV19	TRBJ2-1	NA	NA	TGTGCCAGTAGTATCTCGACAGGTAAGAATGAGCAGTTCTTC	CASSISTGKNEQFF
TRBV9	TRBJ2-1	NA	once	TGTGCCAGCAGCGTAGCAGGGAGGTACAATGAGCAGTTCTTC	CASSVAGRYNEQFF
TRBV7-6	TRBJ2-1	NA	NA	TGTGCCAGCAGCCCAACGGGCGCGGGCTACAATGAGCAGTTCTTC	CASSPTGAGYNEQFF
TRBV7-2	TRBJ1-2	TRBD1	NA	TGTGCCAGCAGCTTAGGACAGGGTAACTATGGCTACACCTTC	CASSLGQGNYGYTF
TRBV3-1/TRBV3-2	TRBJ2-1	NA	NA	TGTGCCAGCAGCCAAGTAGACAGCTACAATGAGCAGTTCTTC	CASSQVDSYNEQFF
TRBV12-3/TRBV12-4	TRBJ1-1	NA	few	TGTGCCATCATACTGGGCTCGAACACTGAAGCTTTCTTT	CAIILGSNTEAFF
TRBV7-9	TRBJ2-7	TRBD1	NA	TGTGCCAGCAGCCTAACTTACGGACAGGGGGGCTACGAGCAGTACTTC	CASSLTYGQGGYEQYF
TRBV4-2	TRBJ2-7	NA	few	TGTGCCAGCAGCCAAGATTTCGCGCGCGAGCAGTACTTC	CASSQDFAREQYF
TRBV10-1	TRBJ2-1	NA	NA	TGCGCCAGCAGTCAGGTTGGGGCGGAATACAATGAGCAGTTCTTC	CASSQVGAEYNEQFF
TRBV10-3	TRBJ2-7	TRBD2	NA	TGTGCCATTAGGTTGGCTAGCGGGAGCTACGAGCAGTACTTC	CAIRLASGSYEQYF
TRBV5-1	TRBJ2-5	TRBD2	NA	TGCGCCAGCAGCTTTCCAGCGGGGCAAGAGACCCAGTACTTC	CASSFPAGQETQYF
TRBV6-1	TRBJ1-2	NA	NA	TGTGCCAGCAGTGACGCGGGTTGGGGCTACACCTTC	CASSDAGWGYTF
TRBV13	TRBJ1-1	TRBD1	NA	TGTGCCAGCAGCGTAGGGCAAACAGGGGGCACTGAAGCTTTCTTT	CASSVGQTGGTEAFF
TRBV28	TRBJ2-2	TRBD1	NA	TGTGCCAGCCGACAGGGGATAAACACCGGGGAGCTGTTTTTT	CASRQGINTGELFF
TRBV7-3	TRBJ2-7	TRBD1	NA	TGTGCCAGCAGCTTTCCGGGACAGAGCTCCTACGAGCAGTACTTC	CASSFPGQSSYEQYF
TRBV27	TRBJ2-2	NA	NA	TGTGCCAGCAGTATATATCGTCCCGGGGAGCTGTTTTTT	CASSIYRPGELFF
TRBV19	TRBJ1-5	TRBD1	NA	TGTGCCAGTAGTATTCAGGCAGGGGGCGTAAATCAGCCCCAGCATTTT	CASSIQAGGVNQPQHF
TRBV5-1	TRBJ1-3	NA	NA	TGCGCCAGCAGCTTGAGTTCCTCGGGGTCTGGAAACACCATATATTTT	CASSLSSSGSGNTIYF
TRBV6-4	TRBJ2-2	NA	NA	TGTGCCAGCAGTGACTCGAGAATCGGGGAGCTGTTTTTT	CASSDSRIGELFF
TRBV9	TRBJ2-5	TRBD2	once	TGTGCCAGCAGCGTAGGGCTAGCGGGGGGCCTGCAGACCCAGTACTTC	CASSVGLAGGLQTQYF
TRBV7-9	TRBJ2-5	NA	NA	TGTGCCAGCAGCTATCTAGGGGTGGAGACCCAGTACTTC	CASSYLGVETQYF
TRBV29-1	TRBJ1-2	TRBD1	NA	TGCAGCGCGATGGGACAGGGGGCAATCTATGGCTACACCTTC	CSAMGQGAIYGYTF
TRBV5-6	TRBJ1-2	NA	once	TGTGCCAGCAGCCTTCGGGCAGGGGCCTATGGCTACACCTTC	CASSLRAGAYGYTF
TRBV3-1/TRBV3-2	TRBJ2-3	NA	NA	TGTGCCAGCAGCAGTCGCAGGGGAGAGGGGACAGATACGCAGTATTTT	CASSSRRGEGTDTQYF
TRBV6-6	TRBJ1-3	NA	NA	TGTGCCAGCGAAGTTGGACAGGGAAACACCATATATTTT	CASEVGQGNTIYF
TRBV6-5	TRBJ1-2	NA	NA	TGTGCCAGCAGTTACCCGAAATCAGGGGCCCTCTATGGCTACACCTTC	CASSYPKSGALYGYTF
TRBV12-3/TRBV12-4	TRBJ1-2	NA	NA	TGTGCCAGCAGACTTCAGGCTAACTATGGCTACACCTTC	CASRLQANYGYTF
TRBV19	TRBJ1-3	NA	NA	TGTGCCAGCCCAGGACAGCTTGGAAACACCATATATTTT	CASPGQLGNTIYF
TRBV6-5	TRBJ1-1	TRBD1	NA	TGTGCCAGCAGTACAGGGGGGGAGAACACTGAAGCTTTCTTT	CASSTGGENTEAFF
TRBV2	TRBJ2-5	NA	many	TGTGCCAGCAGTGTTCGTCAAGAGACCCAGTACTTC	CASSVRQETQYF
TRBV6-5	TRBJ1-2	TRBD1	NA	TGTGCCAGCAGTTGGGACAGGGCGGCCTATGGCTACACCTTC	CASSWDRAAYGYTF
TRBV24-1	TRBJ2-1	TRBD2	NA	TGTGCCACCAGTGATCCCACTAGCGGGGGGTACAATGAGCAGTTCTTC	CATSDPTSGGYNEQFF
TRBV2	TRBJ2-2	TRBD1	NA	TGTGCCAGCAGGGGGGACAGCCTTACCGGGGAGCTGTTTTTT	CASRGDSLTGELFF
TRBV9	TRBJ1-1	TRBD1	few	TGTGCCAGCAGCGAGGACAGGGGGCTGGGAACTGAAGCTTTCTTT	CASSEDRGLGTEAFF
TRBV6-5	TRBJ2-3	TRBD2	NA	TGTGCCAGCAGGTCGGGGGGGATCCGAGATACGCAGTATTTT	CASRSGGIRDTQYF
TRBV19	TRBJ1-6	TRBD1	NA	TGTGCCACCTCCGGGACAGTGACTAATTCACCCCTCCACTTT	CATSGTVTNSPLHF
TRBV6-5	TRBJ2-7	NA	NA	TGTGCCAGCAGGGGCACAGGGATCTACGAGCAGTACTTC	CASRGTGIYEQYF
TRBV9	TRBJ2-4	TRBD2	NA	TGTGCCAGCAGCCTTAGCGGGAACGGGAACATTCAGTACTTC	CASSLSGNGNIQYF